Sequencing of this T cell receptor beta chain was carried out in a study of chemoradiotherapy in HPV16-positive cancers. Study outcomes and limitations: For HPV16-positive patients, expanding HPV-responsive T cells associated with longer recurrence-free survival.

Note on this clone: The antigen is unknown.

Here immunoSEQ multiplex PCR was the method, and the copy in TCRdb shows in-frame clones only, minus some. The profile shows tens of thousands of clones, approximately 84% of them singletons. Sample: blood, taken from a patient who underwent chemoradiotherapy. The sequence derives from a human donor with HPV-associated anogenital cancer.

This CDR3 reads CASTQGTAEGNEQFF. CDR3 nucleotides: TGTGCCAGTACCCAAGGGACGGCCGAGGGCAATGAGCAGTTCTTC. This sequence joins TRBV19 and TRBJ2-1; D could derive from TRBD1 or TRBD2 (5 bases each). This CDR3 has 15 amino acids. V was cut by 7 bases and J by 6 bases, with 19 bases left in between. CDR1 and CDR2 (germline): LNHDA, SQIVND (reference sequence).